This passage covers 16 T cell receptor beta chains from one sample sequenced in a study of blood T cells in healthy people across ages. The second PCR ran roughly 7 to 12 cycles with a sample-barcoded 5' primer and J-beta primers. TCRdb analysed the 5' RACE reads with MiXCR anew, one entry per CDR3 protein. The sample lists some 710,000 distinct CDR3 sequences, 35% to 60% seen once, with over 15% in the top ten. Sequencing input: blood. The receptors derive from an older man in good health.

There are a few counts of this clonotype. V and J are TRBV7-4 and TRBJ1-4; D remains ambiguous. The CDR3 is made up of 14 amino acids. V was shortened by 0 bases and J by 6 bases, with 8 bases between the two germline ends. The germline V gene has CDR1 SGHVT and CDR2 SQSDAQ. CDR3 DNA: TGTGCCAGCAGCTTAGCACAGCCTTATGAAAAACTGTTTTTT. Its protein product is CASSLAQPYEKLFF.

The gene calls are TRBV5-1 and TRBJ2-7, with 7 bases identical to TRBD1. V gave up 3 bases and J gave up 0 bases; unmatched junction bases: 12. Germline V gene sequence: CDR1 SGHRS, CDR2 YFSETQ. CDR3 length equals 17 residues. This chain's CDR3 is CASSWDSRLVNSYEQYF. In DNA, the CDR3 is TGCGCCAGCAGCTGGGACAGCCGTCTAGTAAACTCCTACGAGCAGTACTTC. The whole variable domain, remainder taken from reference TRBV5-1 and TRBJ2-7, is KAGVTQTPRYLIKTRGQQVTLSCSPISGHRSVSWYQQTPGQGLQFLFEYFSETQRNKGNFPGRFSGRQFSNSRSEMNVSTLELGDSALYLCASSWDSRLVNSYEQYFGPGTRLTVT.

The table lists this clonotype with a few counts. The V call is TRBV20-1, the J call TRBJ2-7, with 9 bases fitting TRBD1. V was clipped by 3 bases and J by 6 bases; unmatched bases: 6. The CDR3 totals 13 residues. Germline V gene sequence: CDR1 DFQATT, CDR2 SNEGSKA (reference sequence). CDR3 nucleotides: TGCAGTGCTAGTGGGGACAGGGTTGGCGAGCAGTACTTC. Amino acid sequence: CSASGDRVGEQYF.

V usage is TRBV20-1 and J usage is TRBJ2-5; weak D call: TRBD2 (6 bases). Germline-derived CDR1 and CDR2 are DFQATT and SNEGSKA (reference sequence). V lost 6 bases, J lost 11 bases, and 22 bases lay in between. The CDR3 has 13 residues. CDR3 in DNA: TGCAGTGCCGACTCGGGACTTCGCGATGAGCAGTACTTC. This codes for CSADSGLRDEQYF.

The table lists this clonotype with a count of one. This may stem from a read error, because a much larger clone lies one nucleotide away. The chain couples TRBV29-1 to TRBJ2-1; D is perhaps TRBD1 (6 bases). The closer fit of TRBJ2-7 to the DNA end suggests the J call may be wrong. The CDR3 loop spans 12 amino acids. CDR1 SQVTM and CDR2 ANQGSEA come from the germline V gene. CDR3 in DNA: TGCAGCGTTGCTAGGGGGTTCAATGAGCAGTACTTC. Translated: CSVARGFNEQYF.

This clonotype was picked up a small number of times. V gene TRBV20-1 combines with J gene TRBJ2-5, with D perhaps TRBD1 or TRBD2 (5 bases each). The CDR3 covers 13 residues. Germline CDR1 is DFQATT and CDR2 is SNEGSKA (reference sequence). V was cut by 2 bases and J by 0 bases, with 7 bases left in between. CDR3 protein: CSARWGNQETQYF. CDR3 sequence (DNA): TGCAGTGCTAGATGGGGGAACCAAGAGACCCAGTACTTC.

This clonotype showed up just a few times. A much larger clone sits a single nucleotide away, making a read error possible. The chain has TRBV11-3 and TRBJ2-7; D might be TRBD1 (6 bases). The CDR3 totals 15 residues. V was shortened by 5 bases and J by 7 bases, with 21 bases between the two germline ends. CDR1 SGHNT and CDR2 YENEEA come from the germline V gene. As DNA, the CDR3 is TGTGCCAGCAGCCCCGGGACAAACTCCTACAATGAGCAGTACTTC. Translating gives CASSPGTNSYNEQYF.

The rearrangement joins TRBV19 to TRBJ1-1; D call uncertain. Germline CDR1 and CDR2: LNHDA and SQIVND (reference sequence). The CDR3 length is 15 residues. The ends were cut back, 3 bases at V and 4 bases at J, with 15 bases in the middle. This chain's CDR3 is CASSIRPLESTEAFF. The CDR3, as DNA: TGTGCCAGTAGTATTCGACCCCTAGAGAGCACTGAAGCTTTCTTT.

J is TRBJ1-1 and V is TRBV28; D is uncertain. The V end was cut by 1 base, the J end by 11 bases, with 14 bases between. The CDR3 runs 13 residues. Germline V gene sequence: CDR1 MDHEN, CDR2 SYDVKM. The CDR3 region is CASSLFSGVDAFF. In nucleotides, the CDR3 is TGTGCCAGCAGTTTATTTTCCGGGGTCGACGCTTTCTTT.

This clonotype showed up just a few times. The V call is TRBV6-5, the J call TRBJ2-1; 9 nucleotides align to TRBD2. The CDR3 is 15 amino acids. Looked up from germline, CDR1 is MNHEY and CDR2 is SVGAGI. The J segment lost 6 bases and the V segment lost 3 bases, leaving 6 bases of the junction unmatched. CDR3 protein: CASSYTSGFPNEQFF. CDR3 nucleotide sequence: TGTGCCAGCAGTTATACTAGCGGGTTTCCCAATGAGCAGTTCTTC.

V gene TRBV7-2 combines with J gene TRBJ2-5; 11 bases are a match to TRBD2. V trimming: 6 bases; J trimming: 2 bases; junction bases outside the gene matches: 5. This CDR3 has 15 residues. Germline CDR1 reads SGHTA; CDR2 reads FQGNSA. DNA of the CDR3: TGTGCCAGCAGTGATGTAGCGGGAGGGCAAGAGACCCAGTACTTC. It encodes CASSDVAGGQETQYF. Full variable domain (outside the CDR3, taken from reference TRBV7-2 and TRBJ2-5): GAGVSQSPSNKVTEKGKDVELRCDPISGHTALYWYRQSLGQGLEFLIYFQGNSAPDKSGLPSDRFSAERTGGSVSTLTIQRTQQEDSAVYLCASSDVAGGQETQYFGPGTRLLVL.

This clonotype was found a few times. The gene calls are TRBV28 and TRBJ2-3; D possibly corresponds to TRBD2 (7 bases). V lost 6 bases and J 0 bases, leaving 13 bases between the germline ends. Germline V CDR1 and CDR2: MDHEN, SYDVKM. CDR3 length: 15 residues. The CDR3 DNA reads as TGTGCCAGCAGGTCCAGGGGAGGGAGCACAGATACGCAGTATTTT. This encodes CASRSRGGSTDTQYF.

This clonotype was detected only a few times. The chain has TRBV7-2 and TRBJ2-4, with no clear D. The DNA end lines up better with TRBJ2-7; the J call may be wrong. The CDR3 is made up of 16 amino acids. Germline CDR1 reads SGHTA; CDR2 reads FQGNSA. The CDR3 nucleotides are TGTGCCAGCAGCACCCCGTTCGGCCAGGCTACGGGCGAGCAGTACTTC. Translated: CASSTPFGQATGEQYF.

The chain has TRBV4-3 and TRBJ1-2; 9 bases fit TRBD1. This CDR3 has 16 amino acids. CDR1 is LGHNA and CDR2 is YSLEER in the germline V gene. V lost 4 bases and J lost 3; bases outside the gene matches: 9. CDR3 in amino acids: CASSPRITGGDYGYTF. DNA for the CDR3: TGCGCCAGCAGCCCGAGGATTACAGGGGGCGACTATGGCTACACCTTC.

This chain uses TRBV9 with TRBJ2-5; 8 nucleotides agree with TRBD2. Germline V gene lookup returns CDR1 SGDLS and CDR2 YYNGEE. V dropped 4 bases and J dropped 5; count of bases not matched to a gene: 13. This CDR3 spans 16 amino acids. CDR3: CASSTPTSGGGETQYF. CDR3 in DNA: TGTGCCAGCAGCACCCCAACTAGCGGTGGGGGGGAGACCCAGTACTTC. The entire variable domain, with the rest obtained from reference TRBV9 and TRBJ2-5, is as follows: DSGVTQTPKHLITATGQRVTLRCSPRSGDLSVYWYQQSLDQGLQFLIQYYNGEERAKGNILERFSAQQFPDLHSELNLSSLELGDSALYFCASSTPTSGGGETQYFGPGTRLLVL.

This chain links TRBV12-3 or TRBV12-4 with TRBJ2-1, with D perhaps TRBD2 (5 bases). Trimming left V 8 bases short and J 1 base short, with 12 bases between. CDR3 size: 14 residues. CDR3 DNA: TGTGCCAGCCACTCGGGAAGGTCCTACAATGAGCAGTTCTTC. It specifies CASHSGRSYNEQFF.